These 27 T cell receptor delta chains were sequenced from one sample in a study of Vδ1+ human thymocytes. Findings of the study overall: Thymic TRG and TRD repertoires appeared highly polyclonal, with Gaussian CDR3 length distributions.

These TCRs' antigens remain unknown. RNA was extracted from the cells and then reverse transcribed. CDR3 amplicons came from multiplex PCR with pooled V-gene forward and constant-region reverse primers. TCRdb called clones anew from the multiplex PCR reads with CATT. The sample yields over 20,000 delta-chain clones, 8% to 10% seen once. What was sequenced was Vdelta1+ gamma-delta thymocytes from the thymus. The subset was: FACS-sorted CD3+ TCRalphabeta- TCRVdelta1+ TCRVdelta2- thymocytes. The receptors were sampled from a child less than two years old who had congenital heart surgery.

The chain employs TRDV1 and TRDJ1, with 9 nucleotides matching TRDD3. Germline values: CDR1 TSWWSYY, CDR2 QGS. The CDR3 loop spans 21 amino acids. With V trimmed by 1 base and J by 0 bases, 18 bases remained unmatched. CDR3 protein: CALGEREIEYTPGGYTDKLIF. CDR3 coding DNA: TGTGCTCTTGGGGAACGGGAAATCGAATACACGCCTGGGGGATACACCGATAAACTCATCTTT.

This clone is deemed medium-sized. V usage is TRDV2 and J usage is TRDJ1; D unresolved. Trimming took off 7 bases at V and 1 base at J, with 6 bases between the two ends. The germline V gene has CDR1 GEAIGNYY and CDR2 EKD. The CDR3 runs 11 residues. The CDR3 is CAWVFTDKLIF. The CDR3 DNA is TGTGCCTGGGTATTCACCGATAAACTCATCTTT.

This clone turned up a few times. V and J are TRDV1 and TRDJ2; 13 bases agree with TRDD3. Trimming took 1 base from V and 6 from J; bases not matched to a gene: 29. Per germline, CDR1 TSWWSYY and CDR2 QGS. The CDR3 is 25 residues long. The CDR3 loop reads CALGERMGVLPTANWGIRSSAQLFF. The CDR3 nucleotides are TGTGCTCTTGGGGAACGGATGGGTGTTCTTCCTACTGCCAACTGGGGGATACGATCGTCAGCACAACTCTTCTTT.

This clone was observed a handful of times. The chain couples TRDV1 to TRDJ1, with unresolved D. The CDR3 spans 14 residues. Germline V gives CDR1 TSWWSYY, CDR2 QGS. V shed 2 bases and J shed 2 bases, with 9 bases lying between them. This CDR3 reads CALGEGGLTDKLIF. The CDR3 bases are TGTGCTCTTGGGGAAGGAGGTCTAACCGATAAACTCATCTTT.

The rearrangement joins TRDV1 to TRDJ1; 13 nucleotides line up with TRDD3. The J gene is absent in TCRdb and was assigned here via DNA matching to germline. Trimming cost V 3 bases and J 0 bases; bases outside gene matches: 25. The CDR3 runs to 24 residues. From germline, CDR1 is TSWWSYY and CDR2 QGS. In nucleotides, the CDR3 is TGTGCTCTTGGGGAGTTTTCCCTTTGCCGTACTGGGGGATACGGCGGTTTGTACACCGATAAACTCATCTTT. Amino acid sequence: CALGEFSLCRTGGYGGLYTDKLIF.

This rearrangement joins TRDV1 to TRDJ1; 13 nucleotides align to TRDD3. The ends lost 0 bases at V and 2 bases at J; junction bases unmatched: 21. Germline V CDR1 and CDR2: TSWWSYY, QGS. The CDR3 length is 23 residues. For the CDR3, the DNA is TGTGCTCTTGGGGAACTTCCAATCTTCCTACCAACTGGGGGATACGCTTCGACCGATAAACTCATCTTT. It yields the protein CALGELPIFLPTGGYASTDKLIF.

The chain recombines TRDV2 with TRDJ1, with a tentative D call TRDD3 (5 bases). In germline, CDR1 is GEAIGNYY, CDR2 EKD. The CDR3 contains 15 residues. V lost 0 bases, J lost 0 bases, and 10 bases lay in between. The CDR3 DNA reads TGTGCCTGTGACACCGGGGGGTCTTACACCGATAAACTCATCTTT. It codes for CACDTGGSYTDKLIF.

V usage is TRDV1 and J usage is TRDJ1; 10 bases match TRDD3. The CDR3 has 16 amino acids. The junction had 12 bases not matched to a gene; V was cut back by 5 bases and J by 6 bases. CDR1 is TSWWSYY, CDR2 QGS, per germline. CDR3 sequence: CALGNVTYWGMYKLIF. In DNA, the CDR3 is TGTGCTCTTGGGAATGTTACGTACTGGGGGATGTATAAACTCATCTTT.

The chain is built from TRDV2 and TRDJ3, with D uncertain. Germline CDR1 and CDR2: GEAIGNYY and EKD. Trimming cost V 0 bases and J 0 bases, with 5 bases left between them. This CDR3 region has 16 residues. CDR3 sequence (DNA): TGTGCCTGTGACACCGAGCTCTCCTGGGACACCCGACAGATGTTTTTC. Encoded protein: CACDTELSWDTRQMFF.

As for this clone: Germline and junction disagree at one end, which may indicate a read error. The gene calls are TRDV1 and TRDJ1, with 8 bases matching TRDD3. The CDR3 sequence is 17 residues long. Germline V gene data show CDR1 as TSWWSYY and CDR2 as QGS. Here the CDR3 DNA reads TGTGCTCTTGGGGCATACTTGGGTGTGGGGGATGACGGTAAACCCATCTTT. Encoded protein: CALGAYLGVGDDGKPIF.

Here the J gene is TRDJ1 and the V gene is not called; the DNA was not compared with TRDD3, the D call given in the table. The CDR3 loop spans 20 amino acids. CDR3 nucleotide sequence: TGTGCTCTTGGGCGCCCCTTCTGGTTTCATTTGGGGGATACGGGGGATAAACTCATCTTT. Amino acids: CALGRPFWFHLGDTGDKLIF.

This chain joins TRDV1 and TRDJ1; 10 bases align to TRDD3. This CDR3 contains 17 residues. J was trimmed by 3 bases and V by 3 bases; bases with no gene match: 10. Germline CDR1 is TSWWSYY and CDR2 is QGS. DNA of the CDR3: TGTGCTCTTGGGGAGAGTACCGTGGGGGATACTTCCGATAAACTCATCTTT. Translated: CALGESTVGDTSDKLIF.

This clone was detected only a few times. V is TRDV1 and J is TRDJ1, with 11 bases identical to TRDD3. With 7 bases clipped from V and 0 bases from J, the junction kept 13 bases outside the gene matches. Germline CDR1 reads TSWWSYY; CDR2 reads QGS. There are 18 residues in the CDR3. DNA of the CDR3: TGTGCTCTTGTGCCTGGGGGATACCCTTCCGTGTACACCGATAAACTCATCTTT. This codes for CALVPGGYPSVYTDKLIF.

The chain couples TRDV1 to TRDJ1; 7 nucleotides agree with TRDD3. The J gene, missing from TCRdb, was assigned here through DNA to germline matching. The length of the CDR3 is 18 residues. The trim removed 2 bases at V and 6 bases at J, leaving 18 bases unmatched. CDR1 is TSWWSYY, CDR2 QGS, per germline. The CDR3 spells CALGEGPPTGAPGYKLIF. The DNA for the CDR3 is TGTGCTCTTGGGGAAGGCCCGCCGACTGGGGCCCCGGGGTATAAACTCATCTTT.

V gene TRDV1 combines with J gene TRDJ1, with no clear D. V was trimmed by 3 bases and J by 2 bases, leaving 28 bases between them. CDR1 and CDR2 from the germline V gene are TSWWSYY and QGS. There are 20 residues in the CDR3. The CDR3 sequence is CALGDLEVGRRDGETDKLIF. In DNA form, the CDR3 reads TGTGCTCTTGGGGACCTAGAGGTCGGCCGGAGGGACGGAGAGACCGATAAACTCATCTTT.

This clone was counted between two and nine times. The chain carries TRDV1 and TRDJ1; 12 nucleotides agree with TRDD3. Trimming removed 2 bases from V and 7 bases from J; junction bases left unmatched: 11. Germline V lookup: CDR1 TSWWSYY, CDR2 QGS. CDR3 length: 17 amino acids. The CDR3: CALGERRSYWGILKLIF. The CDR3 nucleotides read TGTGCTCTTGGGGAAAGGAGGTCGTACTGGGGGATACTTAAACTCATCTTT.

This chain links TRDV1 with TRDJ1; 9 nucleotides match TRDD2. The J gene, absent from TCRdb, was called here by matching the DNA to germline. Germline values: CDR1 TSWWSYY, CDR2 QGS. The CDR3 runs 26 residues. V was pared by 0 bases and J by 0 bases, with 32 bases of the junction left unmatched. This chain's CDR3 is CALGELGTTAFLQRGIGRVYTDKLIF. CDR3 DNA: TGTGCTCTTGGGGAACTGGGGACTACGGCCTTCCTACAGAGGGGGATCGGGAGGGTGTACACCGATAAACTCATCTTT.

Only a few counts were recorded for this clone. The genes are TRDV1 and TRDJ1; 9 positions match TRDD3. CDR3 length: 21 amino acids. CDR1 and CDR2 from the germline V gene are TSWWSYY and QGS. J was trimmed by 1 base and V by 4 bases; bases with no gene match: 22. CDR3 region: CALGVLLRPLGIRGSTDKLIF. The CDR3 bases are TGTGCTCTTGGGGTCCTCCTTCGTCCTCTGGGGATACGAGGTAGCACCGATAAACTCATCTTT.

The J gene is TRDJ1, the V gene TRDV1, with D perhaps matching TRDD3 (6 bases). The CDR3 is made up of 19 amino acids. V was pared by 5 bases and J by 0 bases, with 25 bases between. Germline lookup yields CDR1 TSWWSYY and CDR2 QGS. CDR3 loop: CALGNDPSTGRGDTDKLIF. The CDR3 DNA is TGTGCTCTTGGGAACGACCCGTCGACTGGGCGAGGGGACACCGATAAACTCATCTTT.

The sample holds a few counts of this clone. The chain recombines TRDV1 with TRDJ1, with 9 bases fitting TRDD3. This CDR3 has 17 amino acids. In germline, CDR1 is TSWWSYY, CDR2 QGS. V shed 2 bases and J 4 bases; nucleotides not matched to a gene: 11. The CDR3 here is CALGEFSTLGDNDKLIF. CDR3 nucleotide sequence: TGTGCTCTTGGGGAATTTAGTACACTGGGGGACAACGATAAACTCATCTTT.

The V call is TRDV1, the J call TRDJ1, with 12 positions matching TRDD3. The J segment lost 2 bases and the V segment lost 5 bases, leaving 15 bases of the junction unmatched. Germline V CDR1 and CDR2: TSWWSYY, QGS. The CDR3 sequence is 19 residues long. The DNA of the CDR3 is TGTGCTCTTGGGTCACCCCCAGGTCTGGGGGATACGTGTACCGATAAACTCATCTTT. Translating gives CALGSPPGLGDTCTDKLIF.

The V and J genes are TRDV1 and TRDJ1; TRDD2 or TRDD3 may be the D gene (5 bases each). Per germline, CDR1 TSWWSYY and CDR2 QGS. V was clipped by 4 bases and J by 1 base, with 25 bases between them. This CDR3 region has 19 residues. As DNA, the CDR3 is TGTGCTCTTGGGGTCCTTCAGGGATCGGCGAGTCAGTTCACCGATAAACTCATCTTT. It encodes CALGVLQGSASQFTDKLIF.

This clone turned up a few times. Being one base from a much bigger clone, this may be a read error. This sample also contains other DNA sequences that code for the same CDR3. The chain links TRAV29/DV5 to TRDJ2; D is unresolved. The germline CDR1 and CDR2 sequences are NSMFDY and ISSIKDK. The CDR3 loop spans 11 amino acids. CDR3 amino acids: CAASRLAQLFF. For the CDR3, the DNA is TGCGCAGCATCCCGTCTAGCACAACTCTTCTTT.

This clone has a handful of counts. This chain links TRDV1 with TRDJ1, with D perhaps matching TRDD2 or TRDD3 (8 bases each). Trimming left V 4 bases short and J 0 bases short, with 30 bases between. Germline assignment: CDR1 TSWWSYY and CDR2 QGS. This CDR3 comprises 21 residues. The chain's CDR3 is CALGASLPKYWGYMYTDKLIF. The CDR3 DNA reads as TGTGCTCTTGGGGCTAGCCTTCCTAAGTACTGGGGATACATGTACACCGATAAACTCATCTTT.

The chain links TRDV1 to TRDJ1, with 11 bases matching TRDD3. No J gene was available from TCRdb, and it was assigned here by a germline match of the DNA. The germline V gene has CDR1 TSWWSYY and CDR2 QGS. The CDR3 runs to 16 residues. V shed 5 bases, J shed 3 bases, and the junction held 8 bases outside the gene matches. The CDR3, as DNA: TGTGCTCTTGGGTTTCGACTCTGGGGGATACCCGATAAACTCATCTTT. Its translation: CALGFRLWGIPDKLIF.

The rearrangement links TRDV1 to TRDJ1, with TRDD3 matching 10 bases. The ends lost 6 bases at V and 0 bases at J; junction bases unmatched: 7. CDR3 length: 16 amino acids. Germline CDR1 is TSWWSYY and CDR2 is QGS. The CDR3 is CALGVRTGGYTDKLIF. The CDR3 coding sequence is TGTGCTCTTGGCGTCCGTACTGGGGGATACACCGATAAACTCATCTTT.

J is TRDJ1 and V is TRDV1; possibly TRDD3 for D (5 bases). Germline CDR1 TSWWSYY, CDR2 QGS. V was pared by 1 base and J by 0 bases, with 12 bases between. The CDR3 spans 16 residues. The DNA for the CDR3 is TGTGCTCTTGGGGAACCCGGGGGTTACGACACCGATAAACTCATCTTT. This encodes CALGEPGGYDTDKLIF.